This TCR beta chain was profiled in a study of beta chain features in type 1 diabetes. Study-level background: Patient and healthy donor groups were alike in age, gender and cell yields. Study findings and constraints: Within each of all four CD4+ subsets, Type 1 diabetes patients had TCRB CDR3s that were moderately but significantly shorter. Within the patient group, naive, central memory and Treg TCRB repertoires appeared more similar to each other than within healthy donors.

Reverse transcription of all isolated RNA meant that expressed TCRB transcripts were sequenced. Using immunoSEQ multiplex PCR, the repertoire was profiled, and TCRdb retains in-frame clones only, with some absent. This sample has more than 250,000 clones, with approximately 15% found just once. With respect to this clone: What it recognizes is unknown.

Each sorted population was over 98% pure. Germline CDR1 is SGHRS and CDR2 is YFSETQ. The length of the CDR3 is 16 residues. The V and J ends lost 0 bases and 1 base respectively, with 11 bases between them. What was sequenced was naive CD4+ T cells from blood. The chain links TRBV5-1 to TRBJ2-4; TRBD2 is a possible D gene (6 bases). The TCR comes from a man younger than 35 with type 1 diabetes. The CDR3 sequence is CASSLAFGSAKNIQYF. The CDR3 DNA is TGCGCCAGCAGCTTGGCCTTCGGGAGCGCCAAAAACATTCAGTACTTC.